This T cell receptor beta chain was sequenced in a study of regulatory T cells in long-lasting Graves disease (dated by TCRdb to the early 2020s). Background for the entire study: Newly diagnosed Graves' disease patients had taken antithyroid drugs for less than 3 months. TCR sequencing covered 13 persistent and 20 newly diagnosed Graves' disease patients, approximately 33 samples in total. The study took place in China and was registered as a clinical trial. This study used TCR sequencing and RNA sequencing of peripheral blood to compare persistent Graves' disease patients against newly diagnosed Graves' disease patients. Findings and caveats that apply to the study as a whole: Persistent Graves' disease patients showed lower TCR Shannon entropy and fewer highly expanded clones than newly diagnosed patients, suggesting clonal expansion. A larger number of public clonotypes was shared among persistent patients (about 2,700) than among newly diagnosed patients (approximately 1,000). TRBV28, TRBJ1-2 and TRBJ2-5 were preferentially used in persistent disease, while TRBV20-1 and TRBJ2-1 were favored in newly diagnosed disease. The study examined only peripheral blood because the primary lesion, thyroid tissue, could not be accessed. Sequencing and analysis were limited to the TCR beta chain. As a limitation, the authors acknowledged that the small sample size may reduce accuracy.

Receptor libraries were prepared by multiplex PCR. Sequenced using an Illumina HiSeq 4000. CDR3 regions were amplified by Arm-PCR with iRepertoire HTBI primers to construct TCR beta libraries. Before sequencing, the PCR products underwent gel purification. In the paper's pipeline: Across samples, 62 TRBV and 14 TRBJ segments were identified and used for gene usage analysis of CDR3 amino acid clonotypes. Filtered high-quality paired reads were merged into contigs using COPE and FqMerger. BLAST was used to align contigs to the IMGT TRBV, TRBD and TRBJ reference genes, and CDR3 was defined following IMGT. Highly expanded clones were defined as clonotypes with a frequency above 0.1%. Shannon entropy was used to measure repertoire diversity, and the Gini coefficient was used to measure V-J evenness. A clonotype was considered public if more than one individual shared it. Clones were called with MiXCR by TCRdb after fastp trimmed the public reads at Q25, and only in-frame beta chains were retained. For every CDR3 protein sequence, its rows merge into one entry that carries the most common genes and DNA. V and J calls and clone size were set by TCRdb, not the authors. The sample profile shows a few hundred thousand distinct CDR3 sequences; over 12% of them were found once. Of the sample, around 7.6% falls within the top ten clones.

Trimming at the junction amounts to 7 bases on V and 2 bases on J, and the germline ends lie 19 bases apart. Inclusive of the bounding cysteine and phenylalanine, the CDR3 is 16 residues long. The CDR3 DNA has 48 bases and is translated from base 1. The germline V gene (reference sequence) specifies LNHDA as CDR1 and SQIVND as CDR2. The intended sense of this specimen's time point label: newly diagnosed GD, antithyroid drugs for less than 3 months. RNA was extracted from PBMCs in TRIzol for both TCR sequencing and RNA sequencing. The diagnosis of Graves' disease was made according to American Thyroid Association guidelines. Recruitment of patients was carried out at an endocrinology department in Xi'an, China. Each patient gave about 8.1 milliliters of peripheral blood, collected in an EDTA anticoagulant tube. PBMCs were isolated by Ficoll Paque Plus density gradient separation without further T cell sorting. RNA quality was checked with an Agilent 2100 Bioanalyzer and agarose gel, and concentration with a NanoDrop 2000.

As regards this clonotype: It lacks a known antigen. Base qualities are not recorded, but no much larger clone differs from it by a single base.

These data are also associated with another study on T cells in Graves' hyperthyroidism and ophthalmopathy. The second study also describes: Graves' hyperthyroidism was defined as stable when no progression to ophthalmopathy occurred over 18 months of follow-up. Hyperthyroidism patients were newly diagnosed, had a disease duration of under 2 months, and were aged 18 to 65 years. The study excluded patients with uncontrolled infections, other autoimmune diseases, pregnancy or lactation. Diagnoses were based on clinical symptoms, serum thyroxine and TRAb, thyroid ultrasound and orbital computed tomography. For the first round of RT-PCR on the TCR CDR3, the HTBI primer set was used together with the Qiagen OneStep RT-PCR kit. Most expanded thyroid clonotypes (frequency above 0.001) were also detected in blood, a finding suggesting that blood repertoires may reflect thyroid immune responses. Ophthalmopathy was separated from stable hyperthyroidism by a 13 V-J signature model, with around 88% sensitivity and approximately 84% specificity obtained in cross-validation and 80%/75% obtained in testing. In validation, progression to ophthalmopathy was predicted by the model with more than 65% sensitivity and approximately 78% specificity, a median of approximately 6.5 months before onset. A discovery cohort of 95 to 100 patients, roughly 40 with Graves' ophthalmopathy and approximately 57 with stable Graves' hyperthyroidism, was used to find distinguishing TCR V-J signatures. An independent validation cohort of around 19 hyperthyroidism patients and approximately 16 patients who later progressed to ophthalmopathy tested prospective prediction of ophthalmopathy. The approximately 95 discovery patients were divided at random into training and test sets in a 7:3 ratio. Thyroid tissue and blood T-cell repertoires from six Graves' hyperthyroidism patients were also compared in the study. Following sampling, methimazole starting at 30 mg daily was given to hyperthyroidism patients, and high-dose intravenous methylprednisolone was given to ophthalmopathy patients. The libraries were constructed in a second round of multiplex PCR and then size-selected and purified. Paired-end sequencing of the libraries was performed with 100 bp reads on an Illumina HiSeq2000. SOAPnuke was used to process the raw data, with reads discarded if the reads contained adapters or uncalled bases, had a mean Phred below 15, or lacked an exact constant-primer or identifier match. High-quality paired reads were merged with COPE v1.2.5, and unique nucleotide sequences were defined as clonotypes. MiTCR v1.1 was used to align the clonotypes against IMGT TRBV, TRBD and TRBJ reference segments. The analysis was restricted to V-J combinations with a frequency above 0.0001, which together covered 99% to 99.2% of the repertoires. The TCS score was defined as F50 (clonal expansion) divided by E x V (chaos), with BLOSUM62-based TCRdist calculated between CDR3 peptides within each V-J. Welch's t-statistics and random forest reduced some 510 V-J features to 10 to 15, which were used in a naive Bayes classifier (R e1071). No statistical method was used to fix the sample size in advance, and group allocation was not hidden from the investigators. TCR Vbeta CDR3 sequencing of approximately 140 peripheral blood samples (over 40 ophthalmopathy, some 75 hyperthyroidism and roughly 17 progressor patients) is reported in the paper.

The receptor chain draws on TRBV19 and TRBJ2-3; the D gene is perhaps TRBD1, from 6 matching bases. The sequences come from peripheral blood mononuclear cells (PBMCs), collected at new diagnosis, from a patient treated with antithyroid drugs. This clonotype was sampled from a woman aged 40 to 49 with Graves disease. Donor details come from another sample of the same person, matched by shared clones. The CDR3 in this case is CASTDTVRDNTDTQYF. The nucleotides read TGTGCCAGTACCGACACGGTCCGGGACAACACAGATACGCAGTATTTT.